The clone carrying this TCR beta chain was counted a few times. Antigen specificity is unknown. The data derive from a study of T cells after yellow fever vaccination. About the research overall: Low-cell-number fractions were prepared with SMART-Seq v4 Ultra Low Input. General study findings and limits: One caveat is that FACS-sorted repertoires could contain abundant clonotypes contaminating from the bulk population.

TCRdb analysed the 5' RACE reads with MiXCR anew, one entry per CDR3 protein. The table shows roughly 310,000 distinct CDR3 sequences, with about 9.5% occurring only once. The source is a young man who received the YFV17D yellow fever vaccine. The source material was PBMCs, sampled on the day of the first yellow fever vaccination.

CDR3 region: CASSYRLKTYEQFF. Written as DNA, the CDR3 is TGTGCCAGCAGTTACAGGCTGAAGACCTATGAGCAGTTCTTC. The chain employs TRBV6-2 or TRBV6-3 and TRBJ2-1, with D unclear. V was shortened by 2 bases and J by 8 bases, with 13 bases between the two germline ends. The CDR3 is 14 amino acids. The V gene's germline CDR1 is MNHEY and CDR2 SVGEGT.